One and the same sample provided the 10 T cell receptor beta chains below, sequenced in a study of T cells in localized non-small cell lung cancer. Sequencing used immunoSEQ multiplex PCR; TCRdb keeps in-frame clones, though not all of them. The sample lists 300 to 400 clones, under 30% occurring once. The specimen comprised lung tumor tissue, sampled before any cancer treatment. These receptors came from a man aged 40 to 75 with stage III squamous cell lung carcinoma.

The chain is built from TRBV5-1 and TRBJ2-7; 8 positions match TRBD2. The trim removed 4 bases at V and 5 bases at J, leaving 8 bases unmatched. The CDR3 has 14 amino acids. CDR1 is SGHRS, CDR2 YFSETQ, per germline. The DNA of the CDR3 is TGCGCCAGCAGCCGGGAGGGAATTCTGAACGAGCAGTACTTC. It codes for CASSREGILNEQYF. Using reference TRBV5-1 and TRBJ2-7 for the parts outside the CDR3, the full variable domain is KAGVTQTPRYLIKTRGQQVTLSCSPISGHRSVSWYQQTPGQGLQFLFEYFSETQRNKGNFPGRFSGRQFSNSRSEMNVSTLELGDSALYLCASSREGILNEQYFGPGTRLTVT.

This clone ranks as large. The chain has TRBV11-3 and TRBJ1-3; 8 bases align to TRBD1. CDR1 and CDR2 from the germline V gene are SGHNT and YENEEA. Losses at the gene ends were 8 bases for V and 4 bases for J; bases not matched to a gene: 10. This CDR3 is 15 amino acids long. CDR3 residues: CASALDRVKGNTIYF. CDR3 nucleotide sequence: TGTGCCAGCGCCTTGGACAGGGTTAAGGGAAACACCATATATTTT.

The V gene is TRBV7-4, the J gene TRBJ2-1, with TRBD1 as a possible D gene (5 bases). The CDR3 contains 13 residues. V shed 5 bases and J shed 6 bases, with 11 bases lying between them. From germline, CDR1 is SGHVT and CDR2 SQSDAQ. CDR3 sequence reads: CASSPDIINEQFF. DNA for the CDR3: TGTGCCAGCAGCCCGGACATAATCAATGAGCAGTTCTTC.

This clone appeared a single time. The chain carries TRBV28 and TRBJ1-1; no definite D call. The V end lost 8 bases, the J end lost 4 bases, and 14 bases lay between the germline ends. Germline-derived CDR1 and CDR2 are MDHEN and SYDVKM. The CDR3 runs 13 residues. CDR3 in amino acids: CASQGRVVTEAFF. For the CDR3, the DNA is TGTGCCAGCCAAGGGAGGGTGGTCACTGAAGCTTTCTTT.

This clone was seen a handful of times. J is TRBJ1-2 and V is TRBV18; TRBD1 aligns across 8 bases. Trimming removed 3 bases from V and 8 bases from J; junction bases left unmatched: 5. Germline loops: CDR1 KGHSH, CDR2 LQKENI. The CDR3 has 13 amino acids. The CDR3 nucleotides read TGTGCCAGCTCACCCGGACAGGGCAGAGGCTACACCTTC. Translated, it gives CASSPGQGRGYTF.

This clone has just a few counts. The V and J genes are TRBV29-1 and TRBJ1-1, with D uncertain. The V end was cut by 4 bases, the J end by 4 bases, with 16 bases between. The CDR3 has 14 amino acids. Germline V gene data show CDR1 as SQVTM and CDR2 as ANQGSEA. The CDR3 coding sequence is TGCAGCGTTGTTTGGGTAGATGGGGTCACTGAAGCTTTCTTT. Translating gives CSVVWVDGVTEAFF.

This rearrangement joins TRBV30 to TRBJ1-4; D not certain. V was shortened by 3 bases and J by 4 bases, with 6 bases between the two germline ends. Germline V gene sequence: CDR1 GTSNPN, CDR2 SVGIG (reference sequence). The CDR3 has 12 residues. This chain's CDR3 is CAWSLVNEKLFF. In DNA, the CDR3 is TGTGCCTGGAGCCTGGTTAATGAAAAACTGTTTTTT.

This clone rates as large. CDR3 DNA sequence: TGTGCCAGCAGTTACTCGAATGACATGCCTGAGCAGTTCTTC. Translation: CASSYSNDMPEQFF. The chain recombines TRBV6-8 with TRBJ2-1; no clear D gene. Germline V lookup: CDR1 MNHGY, CDR2 SAAAGT. There are 14 residues in the CDR3. Trimming took 0 bases from V and 9 from J, leaving 12 bases between them.

The genes are TRBV11-3 and TRBJ2-7; the match to TRBD1 covers 10 bases. The J segment lost 7 bases and the V segment lost 5 bases, leaving 11 bases of the junction unmatched. Germline CDR1 SGHNT, CDR2 YENEEA. The CDR3 is 15 residues long. Here the CDR3 DNA reads TGTGCCAGCAGCCAGGACAGGGGGGCCTCCCTGGAGCAGTACTTC. Encoded protein: CASSQDRGASLEQYF.

By its share, this clone is large. The chain uses TRBV6-8 and TRBJ1-1; 8 nucleotides align to TRBD1. The V gene end was trimmed by 5 bases and the J gene end by 1 base; junction bases not matched to a gene: 6. Germline-derived CDR1 and CDR2 are MNHGY and SAAAGT. This CDR3 comprises 15 residues. Written as DNA, the CDR3 is TGTGCCAGCAGTCCGACAGGGGTCCCGAACACTGAAGCTTTCTTT. Translating gives CASSPTGVPNTEAFF.